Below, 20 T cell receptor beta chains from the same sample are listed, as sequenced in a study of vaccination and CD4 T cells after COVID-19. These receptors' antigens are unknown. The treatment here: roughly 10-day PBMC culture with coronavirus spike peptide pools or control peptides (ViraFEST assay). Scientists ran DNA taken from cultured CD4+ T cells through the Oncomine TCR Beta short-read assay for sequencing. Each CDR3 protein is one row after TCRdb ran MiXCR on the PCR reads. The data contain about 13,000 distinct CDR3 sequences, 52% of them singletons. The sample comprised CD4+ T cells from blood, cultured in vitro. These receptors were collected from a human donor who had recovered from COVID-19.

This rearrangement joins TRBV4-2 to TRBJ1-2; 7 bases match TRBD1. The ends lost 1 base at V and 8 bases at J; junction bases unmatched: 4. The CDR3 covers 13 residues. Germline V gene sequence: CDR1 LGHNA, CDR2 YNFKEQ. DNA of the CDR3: TGTGCCAGCAGCCAAGGACAGGGTAGGGGCTACACCTTC. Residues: CASSQGQGRGYTF.

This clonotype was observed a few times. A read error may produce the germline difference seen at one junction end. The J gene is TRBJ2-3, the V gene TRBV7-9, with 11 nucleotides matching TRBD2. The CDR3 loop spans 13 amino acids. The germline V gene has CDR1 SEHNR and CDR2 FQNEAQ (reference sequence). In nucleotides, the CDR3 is TGTGCCAGCAGCTTAGCCGAGGGACTAGCGGACGTCTTT. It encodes CASSLAEGLADVF.

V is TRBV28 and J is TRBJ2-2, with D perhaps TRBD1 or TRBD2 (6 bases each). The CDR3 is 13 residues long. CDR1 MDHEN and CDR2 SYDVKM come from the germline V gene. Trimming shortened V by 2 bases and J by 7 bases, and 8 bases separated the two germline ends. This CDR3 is CASSLRGDGELFF. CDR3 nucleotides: TGTGCCAGCAGTTTAAGGGGGGACGGGGAGCTGTTTTTT.

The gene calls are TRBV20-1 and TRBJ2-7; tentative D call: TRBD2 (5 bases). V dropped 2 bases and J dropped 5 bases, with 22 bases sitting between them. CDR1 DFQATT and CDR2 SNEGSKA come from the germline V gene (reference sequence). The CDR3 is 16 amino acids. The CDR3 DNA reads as TGCAGTGCTAGAAGCCAAATGTCGAGGGCAGGTCACGAGCAGTACTTC. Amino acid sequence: CSARSQMSRAGHEQYF.

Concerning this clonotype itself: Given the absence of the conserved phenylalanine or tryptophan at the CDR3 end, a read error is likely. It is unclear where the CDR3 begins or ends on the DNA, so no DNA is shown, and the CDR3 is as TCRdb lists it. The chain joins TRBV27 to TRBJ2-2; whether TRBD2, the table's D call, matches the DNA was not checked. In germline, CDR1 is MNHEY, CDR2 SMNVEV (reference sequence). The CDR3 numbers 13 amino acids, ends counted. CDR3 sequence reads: CASSLEIRAGDLL.

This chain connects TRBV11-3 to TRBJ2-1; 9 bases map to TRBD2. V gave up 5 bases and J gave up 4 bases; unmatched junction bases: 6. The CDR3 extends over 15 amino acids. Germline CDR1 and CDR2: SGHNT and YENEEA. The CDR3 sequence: CASSPRLAEYNEQFF. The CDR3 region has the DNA TGTGCCAGCAGCCCGCGACTAGCGGAGTACAATGAGCAGTTCTTC.

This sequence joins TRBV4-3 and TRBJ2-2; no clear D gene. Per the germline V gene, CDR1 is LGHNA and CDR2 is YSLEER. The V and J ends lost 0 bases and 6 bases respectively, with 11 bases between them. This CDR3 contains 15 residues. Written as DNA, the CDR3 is TGCGCCAGCAGCCAAGATAATGGTAACCCCGGGGAGCTGTTTTTT. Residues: CASSQDNGNPGELFF.

In DNA form, the CDR3 reads TGTGCCAGCAGCTTAGTGACAGGGTGGTACGAGCAGTACTTC. Translated, it gives CASSLVTGWYEQYF. The chain uses TRBV7-8 and TRBJ2-7, with 7 bases matching TRBD1. Germline-derived CDR1 and CDR2 are SGHVS and FQNEAQ. This CDR3 has 14 amino acids. V lost 1 base, J lost 4 bases, and 4 bases stayed unmatched.

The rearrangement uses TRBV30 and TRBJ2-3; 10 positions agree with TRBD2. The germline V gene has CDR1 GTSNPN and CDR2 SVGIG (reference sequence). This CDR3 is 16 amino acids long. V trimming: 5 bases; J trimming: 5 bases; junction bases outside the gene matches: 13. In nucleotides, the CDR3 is TGTGCCTGGGGAGCTGGCCTAGCGGGAGCGGGAGATACGCAGTATTTT. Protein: CAWGAGLAGAGDTQYF. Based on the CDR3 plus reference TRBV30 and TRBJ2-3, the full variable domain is SQTIHQWPATLVQPVGSPLSLECTVEGTSNPNLYWYRQAAGRGLQLLFYSVGIGQISSEVPQNLSASRPQDRQFILSSKKLLLSDSGFYLCAWGAGLAGAGDTQYFGPGTRLTVL.

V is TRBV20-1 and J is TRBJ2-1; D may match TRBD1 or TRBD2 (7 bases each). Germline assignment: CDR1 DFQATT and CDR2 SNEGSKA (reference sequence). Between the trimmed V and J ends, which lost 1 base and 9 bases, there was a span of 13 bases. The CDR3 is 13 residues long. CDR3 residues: CSARADREGEQFF. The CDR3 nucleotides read TGCAGTGCTAGAGCCGACAGGGAGGGTGAGCAGTTCTTC.

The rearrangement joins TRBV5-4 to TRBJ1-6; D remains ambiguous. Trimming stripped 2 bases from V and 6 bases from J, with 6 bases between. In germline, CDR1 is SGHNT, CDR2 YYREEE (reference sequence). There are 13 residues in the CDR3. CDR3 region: CASSFWGNSPLHF. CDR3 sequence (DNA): TGTGCCAGCAGCTTTTGGGGTAATTCACCCCTCCACTTT.

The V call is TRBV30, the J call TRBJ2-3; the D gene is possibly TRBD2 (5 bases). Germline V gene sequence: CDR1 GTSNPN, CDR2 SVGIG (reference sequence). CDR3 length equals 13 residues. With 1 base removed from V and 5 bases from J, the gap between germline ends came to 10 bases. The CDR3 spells CAWSGGLRDTQYF. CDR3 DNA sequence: TGTGCCTGGAGTGGCGGGTTGAGAGATACGCAGTATTTT.

For the CDR3, the DNA is TGTGCCAGTAGTCCCAGGGGCAGGGCAAAGAATCAGCCCCAGCATTTT. Protein sequence: CASSPRGRAKNQPQHF. J is TRBJ1-5 and V is TRBV19; TRBD1 is a possible D gene (6 bases). The CDR3 consists of 16 residues. Germline CDR1 reads LNHDA; CDR2 reads SQIVND (reference sequence). Trimming pared 5 bases from V and 4 bases from J, leaving 18 bases between.

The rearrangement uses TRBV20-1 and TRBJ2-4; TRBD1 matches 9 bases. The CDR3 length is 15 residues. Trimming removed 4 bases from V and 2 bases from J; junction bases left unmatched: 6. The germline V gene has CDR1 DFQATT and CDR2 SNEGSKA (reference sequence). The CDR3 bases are TGCAGTGCTATAACAGGGGGCGGAACCAAAAACATTCAGTACTTC. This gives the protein CSAITGGGTKNIQYF.

Written as DNA, the CDR3 is TGCAGTGCTAGAAATCCTAAGAACACTGAAGCTTTCTTT. It codes for CSARNPKNTEAFF. The chain is built from TRBV20-1 and TRBJ1-1; D gene uncertain. Trimming cost V 2 bases and J 1 base, with 8 bases left between them. This CDR3 has 13 residues. The germline V gene has CDR1 DFQATT and CDR2 SNEGSKA (reference sequence).

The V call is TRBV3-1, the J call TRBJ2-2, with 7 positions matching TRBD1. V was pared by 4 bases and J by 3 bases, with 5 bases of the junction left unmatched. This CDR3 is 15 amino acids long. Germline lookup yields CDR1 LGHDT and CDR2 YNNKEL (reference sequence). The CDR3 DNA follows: TGTGCCAGCAGCCTAGACAGGGTCGACACCGGGGAGCTGTTTTTT. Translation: CASSLDRVDTGELFF.

CDR3: CARRSGLANNYEQYF. The CDR3 bases are TGTGCCAGAAGGTCTGGACTAGCGAACAACTACGAGCAGTACTTC. The chain carries TRBV5-3 and TRBJ2-7; TRBD2 matches at 9 bases. TRBV5-3 qualifies as an ORF whose function is uncertain. The CDR3 is 15 residues long. J was trimmed by 3 bases and V by 5 bases; bases with no gene match: 9.

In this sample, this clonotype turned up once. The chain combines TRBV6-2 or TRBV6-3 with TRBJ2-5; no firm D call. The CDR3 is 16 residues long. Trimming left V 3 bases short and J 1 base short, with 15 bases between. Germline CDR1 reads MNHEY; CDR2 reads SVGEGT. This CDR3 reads CASSYYWYNSQETQYF. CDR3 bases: TGTGCCAGCAGTTATTATTGGTACAACTCCCAAGAGACCCAGTACTTC.

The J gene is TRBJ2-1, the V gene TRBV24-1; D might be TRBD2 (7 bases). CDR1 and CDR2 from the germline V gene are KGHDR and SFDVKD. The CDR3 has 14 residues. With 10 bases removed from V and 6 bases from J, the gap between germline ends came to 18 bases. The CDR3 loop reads CATRNPGEGNEQFF. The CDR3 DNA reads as TGTGCCACAAGGAACCCAGGGGAGGGCAATGAGCAGTTCTTC.

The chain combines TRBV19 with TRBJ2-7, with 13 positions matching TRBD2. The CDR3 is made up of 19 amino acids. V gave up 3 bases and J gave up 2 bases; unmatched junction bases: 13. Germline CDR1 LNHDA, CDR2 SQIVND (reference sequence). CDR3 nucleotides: TGTGCCAGTAGTATCCAGGTTCGGACTAGCGGGAGCTTCGCCTACGAGCAGTACTTC. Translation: CASSIQVRTSGSFAYEQYF.